This TCR beta chain was sequenced during a study of early T cells in non-severe SARS-CoV-2 infection. The overall study: Chains from this unsorted whole-blood bulk RNA could not be paired.

In regard to this clonotype: Its specificity is not known.

Individual cDNA molecules were tagged with unique molecular identifiers. Each CDR3 protein is one row after TCRdb ran MiXCR on the 5' RACE reads. Of approximately 70,000 distinct CDR3 sequences detected, roughly a tenth appear once; the ten largest clones hold under 10%. Overall study findings and caveats: The matching step, a VDJdb search, favored anti-spike CD8 responses and missed private and CD4 specificities.

The material sequenced was whole blood, taken at baseline. The sequence came from an adult who was a healthcare worker with PCR-confirmed SARS-CoV-2 infection or an uninfected control (not recorded which).

CDR3 protein: CASSYRGSNAREAFF. The DNA of the CDR3 is TGTGCCAGCAGTTATAGGGGCAGCAATGCCCGTGAAGCTTTCTTT. The chain carries TRBV6-5 and TRBJ1-1; tentative D call: TRBD1 (5 bases). The V gene lost 3 bases and the J gene lost 7 bases, with 18 bases spanning the gap. The CDR3 sequence is 15 residues long. The germline V gene encodes CDR1 MNHEY and CDR2 SVGAGI.